Listed below are T cell receptor beta chains from one sample, sequenced in a study of blood T cell repertoires in COVID-19. The protocol was immunoSEQ multiplex PCR, while the TCRdb copy is restricted to in-frame clones and leaves out a portion. This sample has some 110,000 clones, with about 70% found just once. Sequences were obtained from peripheral blood. Receptors were obtained from a man older than 75 with COVID-19, enrolled during active disease. Both conserved end residues are part of each CDR3. D genes are given only for firm matches. Some rows mark clone size as missing; the rest say once, few, many or name a class of expanded clone.

15	TRBV18	TRBJ1-6	.	.	CASSPGRGNNSPLHF	TGTGCCAGCTCACCAGGACGGGGAAATAATTCACCCCTCCACTTT
15	TRBV18	TRBJ2-3	.	TRBD1	CASSPQGQGADTQYF	TGTGCCAGCTCACCACAGGGACAGGGGGCAGATACGCAGTATTTT
14	TRBV4-2	TRBJ2-3	.	.	CASSQDRSTDTQYF	TGTGCCAGCAGCCAAGATCGGTCTACAGATACGCAGTATTTT
15	TRBV28	TRBJ2-7	.	.	CASSFPLPNAYEQYF	TGTGCCAGCAGTTTTCCCCTACCTAACGCTTACGAGCAGTACTTC
15	TRBV4-1	TRBJ1-1	.	.	CASRVFLHADTEAFF	TGCGCCAGCAGGGTCTTCCTCCATGCGGACACTGAAGCTTTCTTT
15	TRBV6-5	TRBJ1-1	.	TRBD1	CASSTPGTGFAEAFF	TGTGCCAGCAGTACCCCCGGGACAGGGTTTGCTGAAGCTTTCTTT
13	TRBV7-9	TRBJ1-2	few	TRBD1	CASSTGQGRGYTF	TGTGCCAGCAGCACGGGACAGGGCCGGGGCTACACCTTC
15	TRBV7-8	TRBJ1-2	.	.	CASSLTGSPFRGYTF	TGTGCCAGCAGCTTAACAGGGTCCCCCTTCCGTGGCTACACCTTC
16	TRBV5-1	TRBJ1-6	once	.	CASSLAWGTSDSPLHF	TGCGCCAGCAGCTTGGCCTGGGGGACATCGGATTCACCCCTCCACTTT
14	TRBV30	TRBJ1-4	.	TRBD1	CAWRSTSGGEKLFF	TGTGCCTGGAGATCGACGTCAGGGGGAGAAAAACTGTTTTTT
17	TRBV4-1	TRBJ2-7	.	TRBD2	CASSQEYWREVSYEQYF	TGCGCCAGCAGCCAAGAGTACTGGCGGGAGGTTTCCTACGAGCAGTACTTC
12	TRBV28	TRBJ2-1	.	TRBD1	CASWDRHNEQFF	TGTGCCAGCTGGGACAGACACAATGAGCAGTTCTTC
16	TRBV7-2	TRBJ2-7	once	.	CASSLVMTGRESEQYF	TGTGCCAGCAGCTTAGTAATGACAGGCAGGGAATCCGAGCAGTACTTC
15	TRBV6-2/TRBV6-3	TRBJ1-2	.	TRBD1	CASSNPGQGKGGYTF	TGTGCCAGCAGTAATCCGGGACAGGGGAAGGGTGGCTACACCTTC
12	TRBV24-1	TRBJ1-5	.	.	CATSDPNQPQHF	TGTGCCACCAGTGATCCTAATCAGCCCCAGCATTTT
15	TRBV3-1/TRBV3-2	TRBJ2-7	.	.	CASSLAYHFSYEQYF	TGTGCCAGCAGCCTCGCCTACCATTTCTCCTACGAGCAGTACTTC
15	TRBV18	TRBJ1-3	.	.	CASSSTQVSGNTIYF	TGTGCCAGCTCATCTACACAGGTCTCCGGAAACACCATATATTTT
19	TRBV4-3	TRBJ1-4	.	.	CASSQSMSAWGGTNEKLFF	TGCGCCAGCAGCCAGAGCATGTCGGCTTGGGGGGGAACTAATGAAAAACTGTTTTTT
12	TRBV11-3	TRBJ2-2	.	.	CASPGVAGELFF	TGTGCCAGCCCAGGGGTGGCCGGGGAGCTGTTTTTT
15	TRBV29-1	TRBJ2-1	.	TRBD2	CSGSSGTSKGNEQFF	TGCAGCGGTTCCTCCGGGACTAGCAAAGGCAATGAGCAGTTCTTC
14	TRBV18	TRBJ2-3	few	TRBD1	CASSPGTGGDTQYF	TGTGCCAGCTCACCCGGGACAGGTGGAGATACGCAGTATTTT
19	TRBV14	TRBJ2-3	.	TRBD2	CASSQGTSGLAGNTDTQYF	TGTGCCAGCAGCCAAGGTACATCTGGCCTAGCGGGCAACACAGATACGCAGTATTTT
15	TRBV6-5	TRBJ1-1	.	TRBD1	CATLRDRGIHTEAFF	TGTGCCACCCTTCGGGACAGGGGGATACACACTGAAGCTTTCTTT
15	TRBV7-2	TRBJ2-7	.	TRBD2	CASSSSSGGSYEQYF	TGTGCCAGCAGCTCCTCCAGCGGGGGCTCCTACGAGCAGTACTTC
14	TRBV28	TRBJ1-5	.	TRBD1	CASSLQQGLQPQHF	TGTGCCAGCAGCCTCCAACAGGGGCTTCAGCCCCAGCATTTT
15	TRBV6-1	TRBJ1-4	.	TRBD1	CASSDRGLANEKLFF	TGTGCCAGCAGTGACAGGGGGCTTGCTAATGAAAAACTGTTTTTT
17	TRBV6-2/TRBV6-3	TRBJ2-3	once	TRBD1	CASSQRGAGGVADTQYF	TGTGCCAGCAGCCAGAGAGGGGCAGGGGGCGTCGCAGATACGCAGTATTTT
14	TRBV7-9	TRBJ2-7	.	TRBD2	CASSLGTSGDEQYF	TGTGCCAGCAGCCTCGGGACTAGCGGAGACGAGCAGTACTTC
14	TRBV9	TRBJ2-1	.	.	CASSAQVGAGEQFF	TGTGCCAGCAGCGCTCAAGTTGGGGCTGGGGAGCAGTTCTTC
12	TRBV9	TRBJ1-6	few	.	CASSPPGEPLHF	TGTGCCAGCAGCCCCCCAGGGGAACCCCTCCACTTT
14	TRBV7-2	TRBJ1-2	few	.	CASSLAGGYLGYTF	TGTGCCAGCAGCTTAGCGGGAGGGTATCTTGGCTACACCTTC
13	TRBV30	TRBJ2-2	few	.	CAWSVQNTGELFF	TGTGCCTGGAGTGTACAGAACACCGGGGAGCTGTTTTTT
12	TRBV14	TRBJ1-2	.	.	CASSQVYYGYTF	TGTGCCAGCAGCCAAGTCTACTATGGCTACACCTTC
14	TRBV28	TRBJ2-6	many	TRBD1	CAINRGRGANVLTF	TGTGCCATCAATAGGGGGCGTGGGGCCAACGTCCTGACTTTC
13	TRBV29-1	TRBJ2-7	.	TRBD1	CSVVVTGAHEQYF	TGCAGCGTTGTCGTCACAGGGGCCCACGAGCAGTACTTC
16	TRBV19	TRBJ2-3	.	TRBD1	CASSLDREDTTDTQYF	TGTGCCAGTAGCCTTGACAGGGAAGACACGACAGATACGCAGTATTTT
15	TRBV28	TRBJ1-1	.	TRBD1	CASSYNRGGDTEAFF	TGTGCCAGCAGTTACAACAGGGGGGGAGACACTGAAGCTTTCTTT
15	TRBV6-5	TRBJ1-5	.	TRBD1	CASETDTGGNQPQHF	TGTGCCAGCGAAACCGATACAGGGGGAAATCAGCCCCAGCATTTT
16	TRBV27	TRBJ2-1	.	.	CASSLLLAPGYNEQFF	TGTGCCAGCAGTTTATTGCTAGCGCCAGGGTACAATGAGCAGTTCTTC
16	TRBV5-5	TRBJ2-7	.	TRBD2	CASSPGLLAGSYEQYF	TGTGCCAGCAGCCCTGGGTTGTTAGCGGGCTCCTACGAGCAGTACTTC
17	TRBV18	TRBJ2-4	.	.	CASSPLQGLLAKNIQYF	TGTGCCAGCTCACCATTGCAGGGGCTATTAGCCAAAAACATTCAGTACTTC
18	TRBV3-1/TRBV3-2	TRBJ2-5	.	TRBD1	CASSQGVGTGTVKETQYF	TGTGCCAGCAGCCAAGGGGTCGGCACTGGGACAGTAAAAGAGACCCAGTACTTC